Reported below is one T cell receptor (beta chain). The antigen remains unidentified. The data stem from a study of shared clonotypes between healthy human individuals. General observations from the study: Unshared clonotypes carried lower generation probabilities than those common to all four donors. Incompleteness in sorted-subset sequencing, despite large depth, was shown by rarefaction.

Generated by immunoSEQ multiplex PCR, the TCRdb table keeps only in-frame clones and is missing some. The sample carries 630,000 or so clones, 95% to 98% recorded once. Naive CD8 populations comprised CD45RO-negative cells positively selected for CCR7, excluding terminally differentiated effector memory CD45RA+ cells. Sequenced input: naive CD8+ T cells sorted from blood. The receptor's source is a man aged 30 to 45 in good health.

The CDR3 bases are TGCAGCGTGGCGACAGGGCGCTTTGGTGGAAACACCATATATTTT. As protein: CSVATGRFGGNTIYF. The chain combines TRBV29-1 with TRBJ1-3; 7 bases fit TRBD1. This CDR3 has 15 residues. V was pared by 6 bases and J by 3 bases, with 11 bases of the junction left unmatched. Per germline, CDR1 SQVTM and CDR2 ANQGSEA.